The rows below give T cell receptor beta chains drawn from one sample of a study of blood T cell repertoires in COVID-19. Some clones are missing from TCRdb's copy, which holds only in-frame ones; the method was immunoSEQ multiplex PCR. Of some 120,000 clones in the sample, 80% to 85% were seen once. The sample comprised peripheral blood. The receptor source for this set is a woman aged 25 to 39 who had recovered from COVID-19. Both conserved end residues are part of each CDR3. The D gene is left open where the match is weak. Expanded clones are given a class, and other clones once, few, many or no size at all.

>TRBJ2-2|.|15|TRBV5-1|TRBD1
CASSPTGGTTGELFF
TGCGCCAGCAGCCCGACAGGGGGCACCACCGGGGAGCTGTTTTTT
>TRBJ2-2|.|16|TRBV6-5|.
CASSYGPGATTGELFF
TGTGCCAGCAGTTACGGTCCGGGAGCAACTACCGGGGAGCTGTTTTTT
>TRBJ2-7|.|15|TRBV4-2|TRBD2
CASSQDGGGAYEQYF
TGTGCCAGCAGCCAAGATGGCGGGGGGGCATACGAGCAGTACTTC
>TRBJ2-1|.|12|TRBV6-6|.
CASSFTPVEQFF
TGTGCCAGCAGTTTCACGCCGGTCGAGCAGTTCTTC
>TRBJ2-1|.|16|TRBV5-1|.
CASSDLTGGGYNEQFF
TGCGCCAGCAGCGATCTAACAGGGGGAGGGTACAATGAGCAGTTCTTC
>TRBJ1-2|.|17|TRBV5-1|.
CASSLSSNGEINYGYTF
TGCGCCAGCAGCTTGTCATCGAACGGGGAGATCAACTATGGCTACACCTTC
>TRBJ1-1|.|12|TRBV25-1|TRBD1
CASNTGTDEAFF
TGTGCCAGCAACACCGGGACAGATGAAGCTTTCTTT
>TRBJ1-6|.|19|TRBV3-1/TRBV3-2|TRBD1
CASSPYPRTGTAINSPLHF
TGTGCCAGCAGCCCTTACCCCCGGACCGGGACAGCGATTAATTCACCCCTCCACTTT
>TRBJ2-1|.|16|TRBV7-3|.
CASSLTRRGSYNEQFF
TGTGCCAGCAGCTTAACGCGGCGGGGCTCCTACAATGAGCAGTTCTTC
>TRBJ2-7|.|15|TRBV9|TRBD1
CASSVGDRSSYEQYF
TGTGCCAGCAGCGTAGGGGACAGGAGCTCCTACGAGCAGTACTTC
>TRBJ2-1|.|15|TRBV9|TRBD1
CASSVAGGLYNEQFF
TGTGCCAGCAGCGTAGCAGGGGGCCTTTACAATGAGCAGTTCTTC
>TRBJ1-1|few|13|TRBV5-5|TRBD1
CASSWTGSTEAFF
TGTGCCAGCAGCTGGACAGGGAGCACTGAAGCTTTCTTT